This T cell receptor beta chain stems from a study of PD-1 blockade in classical Hodgkin lymphoma. Clones were sequenced by immunoSEQ multiplex PCR, and TCRdb holds only the in-frame ones, with some missing. The sample includes about 58,000 clones, around 93% of them seen just once. Trimming cost V 1 base and J 6 bases, with 9 bases left between them. Germline V lookup: CDR1 SGHVS, CDR2 FNYEAQ. This CDR3 contains 13 residues. To note about this clone: Its antigen is unidentified.

Findings and limits, study-wide: Only CD4+ TCR diversity, not CD8+, had risen significantly by C4D1. Repertoire difference causes, possibly disease activity or prior therapy, remain undefined. Exclusion was the outcome for patients who began nivolumab under 1 year after ASCT.

The patients all showed relapse after autologous stem cell transplantation, while their brentuximab vedotin exposure varied. The source is a human donor with classical Hodgkin lymphoma. Sample: peripheral blood mononuclear cells (PBMCs), taken before the second cycle of nivolumab. This chain links TRBV7-6 with TRBJ1-1; D might be TRBD1 (5 bases). This CDR3 is CASSLVGDAEAFF. CDR3 sequence (DNA): TGTGCCAGCAGCTTAGTAGGGGACGCTGAAGCTTTCTTT.